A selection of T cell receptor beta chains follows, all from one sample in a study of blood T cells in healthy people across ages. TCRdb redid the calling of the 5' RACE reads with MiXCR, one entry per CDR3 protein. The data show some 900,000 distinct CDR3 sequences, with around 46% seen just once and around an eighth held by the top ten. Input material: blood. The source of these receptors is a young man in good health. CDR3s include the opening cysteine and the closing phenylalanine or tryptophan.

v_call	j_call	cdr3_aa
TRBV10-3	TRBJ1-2	CAISIGAGGGYGYTF
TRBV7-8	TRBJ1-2	CASSLVMGRYTF
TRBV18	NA	CASSPQKGDQETQYF
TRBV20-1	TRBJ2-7	CSARRESGRSYEQYF
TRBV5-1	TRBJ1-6	CASSWRLGEDSPLHF
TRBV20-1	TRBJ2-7	CSARVLVYEQYF
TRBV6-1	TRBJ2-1	CATVTGFTYNEQFF
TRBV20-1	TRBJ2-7	CSAPASSGGLYEQYF
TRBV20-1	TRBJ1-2	CSARDKAGLSYGYTF
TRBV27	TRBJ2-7	CASSGGRQGNEQYF
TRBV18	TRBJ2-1	CASSPTRDRTRNEQFF
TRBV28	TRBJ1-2	CASRGDNEPYGYTF
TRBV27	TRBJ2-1	CASSFQPGATTPRNEQFF
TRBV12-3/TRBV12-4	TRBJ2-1	CASPSGGGLAGESSYNEQFF
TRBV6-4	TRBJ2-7	CASIFGPKKVPYEQYF
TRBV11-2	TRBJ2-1	CASSLVWDSRNEQFF
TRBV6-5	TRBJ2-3	CASSYRASGVRTDTQYF
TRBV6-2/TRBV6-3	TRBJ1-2	CASSAGRQAPNYGYTF
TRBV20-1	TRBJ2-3	CSARDDEGIQYF
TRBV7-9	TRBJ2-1	CASSLGLVIGYNEQFF
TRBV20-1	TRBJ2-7	CSARASDLSYEQYF
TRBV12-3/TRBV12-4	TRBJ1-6	CASSLHYNSPLHF